These 6 T cell receptor beta chains share one sample of origin, sequenced in a study of blood T cell repertoires in COVID-19 (TCRdb year 2020). The library was generated by the immunoSEQ multiplex PCR assay. Imported from immuneACCESS, the table was reduced by TCRdb to in-frame sequences with V and J called. These copies leave out some clones; in studies compared against another copy, an unresolved V gene accounts for under half, and the cause of the remainder is not known. Counted in this sample were about 190,000 clones; about 89% of them appeared once. Clones ranked in the top ten supply approximately 6.7% of the sample. The sequencing input was peripheral blood. The receptor source for this set is a man aged 35 to 55 with acute or convalescent COVID-19.

In this sample, this clone turned up once. The rearrangement uses TRBV27 and TRBJ1-2, with TRBD1 identical over 7 bases. Germline CDR1 MNHEY, CDR2 SMNVEV (reference sequence). This CDR3 spans 14 amino acids. V was pared by 4 bases and J by 4 bases, with 6 bases of the junction left unmatched. In DNA form, the CDR3 reads TGTGCCAGCAGTTCACCCGGGACAGCCTATGGCTACACCTTC. Protein: CASSSPGTAYGYTF.

The rearrangement uses TRBV3-1 (or the pseudogene TRBV3-2) and TRBJ1-2, with TRBD1 matching 7 bases. Germline assignment: CDR1 LGHDT and CDR2 YNNKEL (reference sequence). CDR3 length: 13 amino acids. With 2 bases clipped from V and 7 bases from J, the junction kept 4 bases outside the gene matches. The CDR3 nucleotides read TGTGCCAGCAGCCAAAGGGGGCACAGTGGCTACACCTTC. Protein product: CASSQRGHSGYTF.

The rearrangement uses TRBV7-2 and TRBJ1-2, with TRBD1 identical over 11 bases. Germline V CDR1 and CDR2: SGHTA, FQGNSA. This CDR3 spans 17 amino acids. After removal of 3 bases from V and 7 bases from J, the junction contained 13 bases not matched to a gene. CDR3 coding DNA: TGTGCCAGCAGCTTTTTCGTAGGACAGGGGGCGAATTCTGGCTACACCTTC. Protein product: CASSFFVGQGANSGYTF.

This rearrangement joins TRBV7-8 to TRBJ1-1; D is undetermined. Germline-derived CDR1 and CDR2 are SGHVS and FQNEAQ. The CDR3 has 15 amino acids. V dropped 5 bases and J dropped 0 bases, with 13 bases sitting between them. The CDR3: CASSIRGGLNTEAFF. The CDR3 coding sequence is TGTGCCAGCAGCATTCGTGGAGGGCTGAACACTGAAGCTTTCTTT.

V usage is TRBV2 and J usage is TRBJ2-7; no clear D gene. The CDR3 contains 11 residues. Trimming removed 7 bases from V and 4 bases from J, with 8 bases in between. Per germline, CDR1 SNHLY and CDR2 FYNNEI. CDR3 loop: CASKREYEQYF. CDR3 sequence (DNA): TGTGCCAGCAAACGCGAATACGAGCAGTACTTC. The full variable domain, rest sourced from reference TRBV2 and TRBJ2-7, is EPEVTQTPSHQVTQMGQEVILRCVPISNHLYFYWYRQILGQKVEFLVSFYNNEISEKSEIFDDQFSVERPDGSNFTLKIRSTKLEDSAMYFCASKREYEQYFGPGTRLTVT.

The chain joins TRBV9 to TRBJ1-6; D ambiguous. Germline lookup yields CDR1 SGDLS and CDR2 YYNGEE. Trimming cost V 4 bases and J 4 bases, with 12 bases left between them. The CDR3 is 15 residues long. The CDR3 is CASSPQQLYNSPLHF. CDR3 DNA sequence: TGTGCCAGCAGCCCCCAACAGCTATATAATTCACCCCTCCACTTT.